The rows below give T cell receptor beta chains drawn from one sample of a study of response to subunit inactivated influenza vaccine. Via MiXCR, TCRdb re-called the RT-PCR reads, giving one row per CDR3 protein. The sample carries about 480,000 distinct CDR3 sequences, roughly 13% recorded once. Here the sequenced sample was PBMCs from blood, taken roughly 45 days after vaccination. All receptors come from a man aged 45-60 years who received an inactivated influenza vaccine. CDR3s include the opening cysteine and the closing phenylalanine or tryptophan. Each record gives: J gene, V gene, clone size, D gene, CDR3 protein, CDR3 DNA. A D gene is named only where the DNA matches it firmly. Some rows mark clone size as missing; the rest say once, few, many or name a class of expanded clone.

j_call: TRBJ1-2
v_call: TRBV12-3/TRBV12-4
clone_size: .
d_call: .
cdr3_aa: CASSSVPYGYTF
cdr3_nt: TGTGCCAGCAGTTCTGTCCCGTATGGCTACACCTTC

j_call: TRBJ2-5
v_call: TRBV7-8
clone_size: .
d_call: TRBD2
cdr3_aa: CASSRTSGGLQETQYF
cdr3_nt: TGTGCCAGCAGCCGGACTAGCGGGGGGCTCCAAGAGACCCAGTACTTC

j_call: TRBJ1-1
v_call: TRBV11-2
clone_size: many
d_call: .
cdr3_aa: CASSLDRNEAFF
cdr3_nt: TGTGCCAGCAGCTTAGATCGTAATGAAGCTTTCTTT

j_call: TRBJ2-1
v_call: TRBV5-6
clone_size: .
d_call: .
cdr3_aa: CASSTRTLSSYNEQFF
cdr3_nt: TGTGCCAGCAGCACACGGACTTTGAGCTCCTACAATGAGCAGTTCTTC

j_call: TRBJ2-2
v_call: TRBV7-8
clone_size: .
d_call: TRBD2
cdr3_aa: CASSLLAGLGSTGELFF
cdr3_nt: TGTGCCAGCAGCTTATTAGCGGGTTTAGGCTCCACCGGGGAGCTGTTTTTT

j_call: TRBJ2-7
v_call: TRBV29-1
clone_size: .
d_call: TRBD1
cdr3_aa: CSVEDISQGAYEQYF
cdr3_nt: TGCAGCGTTGAAGATATCTCCCAGGGGGCTTACGAGCAGTACTTC

j_call: TRBJ1-2
v_call: TRBV10-2
clone_size: .
d_call: .
cdr3_aa: CASSESTGVNYGYTF
cdr3_nt: TGCGCCAGCAGTGAGTCGACAGGTGTTAACTATGGCTACACCTTC

j_call: TRBJ2-5
v_call: TRBV4-3
clone_size: few
d_call: TRBD1
cdr3_aa: CASSQEYRGKGETQYF
cdr3_nt: TGCGCCAGCAGCCAAGAGTACAGGGGGAAGGGAGAGACCCAGTACTTC

j_call: TRBJ1-3
v_call: TRBV28
clone_size: .
d_call: .
cdr3_aa: CASSSGTMTGNTIYF
cdr3_nt: TGTGCCAGCAGTTCGGGGACCATGACTGGAAACACCATATATTTT

j_call: TRBJ2-7
v_call: TRBV29-1
clone_size: many
d_call: TRBD2
cdr3_aa: CSVGFGSGFYEQYF
cdr3_nt: TGCAGCGTTGGCTTTGGTAGCGGGTTCTACGAGCAGTACTTC

j_call: TRBJ2-3
v_call: TRBV28
clone_size: many
d_call: TRBD2
cdr3_aa: CASSLGGLAGGADTQYF
cdr3_nt: TGTGCCAGCAGTTTAGGCGGACTAGCGGGAGGGGCGGATACGCAGTATTTT

j_call: TRBJ2-3
v_call: TRBV2
clone_size: few
d_call: .
cdr3_aa: CASRGTGEGPDTQYF
cdr3_nt: TGTGCCAGCAGGGGGACGGGGGAAGGGCCAGATACGCAGTATTTT

j_call: TRBJ2-7
v_call: TRBV6-5
clone_size: few
d_call: .
cdr3_aa: CASSYPGSVEQYF
cdr3_nt: TGTGCCAGCAGTTACCCCGGGTCTGTCGAGCAGTACTTC

j_call: TRBJ2-1
v_call: TRBV12-3/TRBV12-4
clone_size: few
d_call: .
cdr3_aa: CASSRRDWNNEQFF
cdr3_nt: TGTGCCAGCAGCCGTCGGGACTGGAACAATGAGCAGTTCTTC

j_call: TRBJ2-1
v_call: TRBV6-1
clone_size: many
d_call: TRBD1
cdr3_aa: CASRKTGHNEQFF
cdr3_nt: TGTGCCAGCAGGAAGACAGGGCATAATGAGCAGTTCTTC

j_call: TRBJ1-4
v_call: TRBV20-1
clone_size: few
d_call: .
cdr3_aa: CSARRGLGEKLFF
cdr3_nt: TGCAGTGCTAGACGGGGGCTAGGAGAAAAACTGTTTTTT

j_call: TRBJ1-2
v_call: TRBV20-1
clone_size: .
d_call: TRBD1
cdr3_aa: CSARPQGAIGYTF
cdr3_nt: TGCAGTGCTAGACCACAGGGGGCAATAGGCTACACCTTC

j_call: TRBJ2-7
v_call: TRBV12-3/TRBV12-4
clone_size: few
d_call: TRBD2
cdr3_aa: CASSETSGGAREQYF
cdr3_nt: TGTGCCAGCAGTGAAACTAGCGGGGGGGCCCGCGAGCAGTACTTC

j_call: TRBJ2-1
v_call: TRBV11-2
clone_size: few
d_call: TRBD2
cdr3_aa: CASSLELAGGPGNEQFF
cdr3_nt: TGTGCCAGCAGCTTGGAACTAGCGGGAGGGCCGGGCAATGAGCAGTTCTTC

j_call: TRBJ2-7
v_call: TRBV12-3/TRBV12-4
clone_size: .
d_call: .
cdr3_aa: CASSLTNSRYEQYF
cdr3_nt: TGTGCCAGCAGTTTAACGAACAGCCGCTACGAGCAGTACTTC

j_call: TRBJ2-3
v_call: TRBV20-1
clone_size: many
d_call: TRBD2
cdr3_aa: CSALTSGGTDTQYF
cdr3_nt: TGCAGTGCTTTGACTAGCGGGGGCACAGATACGCAGTATTTT

j_call: TRBJ2-7
v_call: TRBV25-1
clone_size: .
d_call: TRBD1
cdr3_aa: CASSDPGQGLYEQYF
cdr3_nt: TGTGCCAGCAGTGACCCCGGACAGGGGTTGTACGAGCAGTACTTC

j_call: TRBJ2-7
v_call: TRBV3-1
clone_size: .
d_call: TRBD2
cdr3_aa: CASSQDPSGSSYEQYF
cdr3_nt: TGTGCCAGCAGCCAAGATCCTAGCGGGTCCTCCTACGAGCAGTACTTC

j_call: TRBJ2-1
v_call: TRBV25-1
clone_size: few
d_call: TRBD1
cdr3_aa: CASSEPDRVNEQFF
cdr3_nt: TGTGCCAGCAGTGAACCAGACAGGGTCAATGAGCAGTTCTTC

j_call: TRBJ1-2
v_call: TRBV4-3
clone_size: .
d_call: TRBD1
cdr3_aa: CASSRPGQGYGYTF
cdr3_nt: TGCGCCAGCAGCCGACCGGGACAGGGCTATGGCTACACCTTC

j_call: TRBJ2-7
v_call: TRBV27
clone_size: once
d_call: TRBD2
cdr3_aa: CASSLMRTSGSYEQYF
cdr3_nt: TGTGCCAGCAGTTTAATGCGGACTAGCGGATCCTACGAGCAGTACTTC

j_call: TRBJ2-7
v_call: TRBV3-1
clone_size: few
d_call: .
cdr3_aa: CASSQAEVSSYEQYF
cdr3_nt: TGTGCCAGCAGCCAAGCAGAGGTGAGCTCCTACGAGCAGTACTTC

j_call: TRBJ2-7
v_call: TRBV2
clone_size: .
d_call: .
cdr3_aa: CASSEFGEQYF
cdr3_nt: TGTGCCAGCAGTGAGTTCGGCGAGCAGTACTTC

j_call: TRBJ2-2
v_call: TRBV12-3/TRBV12-4
clone_size: few
d_call: .
cdr3_aa: CATTRGATNTGELFF
cdr3_nt: TGTGCCACCACAAGGGGGGCAACGAACACCGGGGAGCTGTTTTTT

j_call: TRBJ2-5
v_call: TRBV29-1
clone_size: few
d_call: .
cdr3_aa: CSTLWGIETQYF
cdr3_nt: TGCAGCACCTTATGGGGGATCGAGACCCAGTACTTC

j_call: TRBJ2-1
v_call: TRBV7-8
clone_size: few
d_call: .
cdr3_aa: CASSFRVNEQFF
cdr3_nt: TGTGCCAGCAGCTTTCGGGTCAATGAGCAGTTCTTC

j_call: TRBJ1-1
v_call: TRBV6-5
clone_size: many
d_call: .
cdr3_aa: CASSYRGLWDTEAFF
cdr3_nt: TGTGCCAGCAGTTACAGGGGTTTGTGGGACACTGAAGCTTTCTTT

j_call: TRBJ2-2
v_call: TRBV7-2
clone_size: .
d_call: TRBD2
cdr3_aa: CASSPLSGGLATGELFF
cdr3_nt: TGTGCCAGCAGCCCTCTCAGCGGGGGCCTGGCCACCGGGGAGCTGTTTTTT

j_call: TRBJ2-3
v_call: TRBV7-2
clone_size: many
d_call: .
cdr3_aa: CASSLTRGTDTQYF
cdr3_nt: TGTGCCAGCAGTTTAACCAGGGGCACAGATACGCAGTATTTT

j_call: TRBJ2-3
v_call: TRBV5-4
clone_size: .
d_call: TRBD2
cdr3_aa: CASSSLVRGGGTDTQYF
cdr3_nt: TGTGCCAGCAGCAGCCTCGTACGGGGGGGCGGAACAGATACGCAGTATTTT

j_call: TRBJ1-6
v_call: TRBV5-1
clone_size: many
d_call: .
cdr3_aa: CASSFGWTWGSPLHF
cdr3_nt: TGCGCCAGCAGCTTCGGTTGGACATGGGGGTCACCCCTCCACTTT

j_call: TRBJ1-2
v_call: TRBV5-5
clone_size: many
d_call: .
cdr3_aa: CASSRNRGDGGYTF
cdr3_nt: TGTGCCAGCAGCAGGAATAGAGGCGACGGAGGCTACACCTTC

j_call: TRBJ1-1
v_call: TRBV5-1
clone_size: few
d_call: .
cdr3_aa: CASSLASFNTEAFF
cdr3_nt: TGCGCCAGCAGCTTGGCCAGTTTCAACACTGAAGCTTTCTTT

j_call: TRBJ2-1
v_call: TRBV3-1
clone_size: .
d_call: TRBD2
cdr3_aa: CASSQALTVRAGGYEQFF
cdr3_nt: TGTGCCAGCAGCCAAGCCTTGACAGTTCGAGCGGGAGGGTATGAGCAGTTCTTC

j_call: TRBJ1-2
v_call: TRBV4-2
clone_size: many
d_call: .
cdr3_aa: CASSQDHYSHSNYGYTF
cdr3_nt: TGTGCCAGCAGCCAAGATCATTACAGCCATTCTAACTATGGCTACACCTTC